Listed here is a single T cell receptor (beta chain). The antigen is unknown. The data are from a study of CD8+ T cells in alopecia areata. Germline V CDR1 and CDR2: SGHRS, YFSETQ. The CDR3 sequence is 15 residues long. The V segment lost 0 bases and the J segment 5 bases; nucleotides outside the gene matches: 6. Reverse transcribed after extraction, RNA yielded cDNA as the sequencing template. TCRdb keeps only in-frame clones here, not all; method: immunoSEQ multiplex PCR. The table records about 130,000 clones, approximately 48% of them present only once. Study findings and constraints: Sharing of TCRs across patients appeared less clear than in mice, possibly for HLA-related reasons. When scalp samples are sequenced, resident alphabeta T cells of normal skin are also captured.

V is TRBV5-1 and J is TRBJ2-7; 9 bases line up with TRBD1. The sequences come from CD8+ T cells sorted from blood, collected at week 0. This TCR was recovered from a human donor with alopecia areata. The CDR3 here is CASSLVIQGAHEQYF. The CDR3 DNA reads TGCGCCAGCAGCTTGGTCATACAGGGGGCCCACGAGCAGTACTTC.